The clone carrying this TCR beta chain has ten or more counts. The antigen is unknown. This sample is drawn from a study of T-cell reconstitution after alpha-beta-depleted transplantation in children. Whole-study results and caveats: At day 60, the high TCRbeta diversity found in some patients originated from recipient T cells and thymic progenitors that had survived. One year after transplant, T-cell counts and diversity came mostly from newly produced T cells. Reported findings indicate that, about two months after transplant, alpha-beta T cells came from several hundred expanded clones, which were derived from non-depleted graft cells.

J gave up 3 bases and V 0 bases, and 8 bases lay outside the gene matches. Germline loops: CDR1 LGHNA, CDR2 YNFKEQ. The CDR3 spans 18 residues. Unique molecular identifiers were incorporated into the prepared TCRbeta library. TCRdb ran MiXCR on the PCR reads and lists one entry per CDR3 protein. The sample includes hundreds of thousands of distinct CDR3 sequences, around 13% of them seen just once. The chain is built from TRBV4-2 and TRBJ2-2; 9 bases match TRBD1. This TCR came from a male patient aged 10 to 17 who had a stem cell transplant for acute myeloid leukemia, so the T cells may come from the graft donor. Sample: PBMCs, mostly from graft donor cells, taken 360 days after TCRalphabeta/CD19-depleted stem cell transplant. This CDR3 reads CASSQEFPGTGYTGELFF. The CDR3 bases are TGTGCCAGCAGCCAAGAGTTTCCCGGGACAGGGTACACCGGGGAGCTGTTTTTT.